Shown below are 2 T cell receptor beta chains from a single sample sequenced in a study of CXCR3-negative and CXCR3-positive naive CD8 T cells. It was by 5' RACE with UMI labels that the TRB cDNA libraries were prepared. TCRdb re-analyzed the 5' RACE reads; it lists each CDR3 protein once, without DNA. The table for this sample gives 30,000 to 40,000 distinct CDR3 sequences. Sequencing was carried out using memory CD8+ T cells from blood. The receptors were sampled from a human donor in good health. Some clones in this sample may be carry-over from other donors' samples.

The V gene is TRBV29-1, the J gene TRBJ2-3; there is no DNA to check the TCRdb D call of TRBD1. This CDR3 spans 15 amino acids. Germline V gene sequence: CDR1 SQVTM, CDR2 ANQGSEA. The CDR3 spells CSARRSWGAADTQYF.

The chain recombines TRBV19 with TRBJ1-5; TCRdb's D call, TRBD1, is unchecked because there is no DNA. Germline V gene sequence: CDR1 LNHDA, CDR2 SQIVND (reference sequence). The CDR3 runs to 17 residues. This CDR3 is CASSNPNRGLSNQPQHF.